Detailed here is one TCR beta chain. Antigen: not known. J was trimmed by 5 bases and V by 6 bases; bases with no gene match: 4. Germline values: CDR1 MNHEY, CDR2 SVGEGT. There are 13 residues in the CDR3. After constant-region reverse-primer amplification, full-length variable regions underwent semi-nested PCR with Nested Universal Primer A. Via MiXCR, TCRdb re-called the 5' RACE reads, giving one row per CDR3 protein. The table has 9,000 to 9,500 distinct CDR3 sequences, less than 60% seen once. The sorted Tregs were CD4+CD25+CD127-/low cells. Study-wide results and caveats: The larger-cohort validation was restricted to a single TCR beta V-J rearrangement rather than whole repertoires. Tumor Treg TCRs overlapped most with tumor naive CD4+ cells. Tumor memory CD4+ T cell TCR gene usage was found to cluster with blood and lymph node memory CD4+ cells and with lymph node naive CD4+ cells.

Sequencing was carried out using Tregs sorted from a lymph node. The sequence was obtained from a female donor with breast cancer. This chain uses TRBV6-2 or TRBV6-3 with TRBJ2-7; 10 nucleotides match TRBD2. The CDR3 DNA reads as TGTGCCAGCAGGCCTAGCGGGAGAAACGAGCAGTACTTC. It encodes CASRPSGRNEQYF.